This T cell receptor beta chain is drawn from a study of beta chain features in type 1 diabetes. The V end was cut by 3 bases, the J end by 5 bases, with 10 bases between. The CDR3 covers 14 residues. Germline V gives CDR1 MNHEY, CDR2 SMNVEV (reference sequence). The whole isolated RNA underwent reverse transcription, so sequencing captured expressed TCRB transcripts. Only in-frame clones appear in the TCRdb table, and some are missing; sequencing was by immunoSEQ multiplex PCR. This table has around 300,000 clones, 8% appearing once. A few counts support this clone. J is TRBJ2-2 and V is TRBV27; D is unclear. This TCR derives from a woman younger than 35 in good health. The sample consisted of central memory CD4+ T cells from blood. The CDR3 sequence is CASSFGVRTGELFF. The CDR3 DNA reads TGTGCCAGCAGTTTTGGGGTGCGGACCGGGGAGCTGTTTTTT.